This TCR beta chain is drawn from a study of OX40 agonist ivuxolimab in advanced cancers. Study summary: The patients received ivuxolimab by intravenous route every 2 weeks at 0.01 to 10 mg/kg. Averaging about 60 years in age, with a range of about 23 to 85, the cohort was approximately 84% male. Study results and limitations: Antigen targets of the expanded peripheral T cells went undetermined. The mean number of expanded clones was higher in CD8+ T cells than in CD4+.

Measured with immunoSEQ multiplex PCR; TCRdb has only the in-frame clones, and not every one. The sample has tens of thousands of clones; roughly 88% are singletons. The CDR3 spans 13 residues. CDR1 SGHTA and CDR2 FQGNSA come from the germline V gene. Trimming pared 5 bases from V and 5 bases from J, leaving 13 bases between. This clone was recorded a few times. Its antigen is not known. Material: CD4+ or CD8+ T cells sorted from blood, obtained in a trial of the OX40 agonist ivuxolimab. This chain joins TRBV7-2 and TRBJ2-7, with D uncertain. The clonotype comes from an adult with an advanced solid tumor such as melanoma, head and neck, liver or kidney cancer. CDR3 amino acids: CASSPDAMDEQYF. The CDR3 DNA reads as TGTGCCAGCAGCCCCGACGCTATGGACGAGCAGTACTTC. Together with reference TRBV7-2 and TRBJ2-7, the CDR3 gives the full variable domain: GAGVSQSPSNKVTEKGKDVELRCDPISGHTALYWYRQSLGQGLEFLIYFQGNSAPDKSGLPSDRFSAERTGGSVSTLTIQRTQQEDSAVYLCASSPDAMDEQYFGPGTRLTVT.